The 12 T cell receptor beta chains reported below all come from one sample, sequenced in a study of patients and donors after allogeneic stem cell transplantation. TCRdb recomputed calls from the RT-PCR reads with MiXCR, one row per CDR3 protein. The sample has 95,000 to 120,000 distinct CDR3 sequences; roughly 37% are singletons. The sample was blood, either unsorted or a sorted T cell fraction (not recorded which). Receptor source: a human donor who was either an allogeneic HSCT recipient or a stem cell or donor lymphocyte infusion donor (not recorded which). It is not recorded whose cells these are; they may come from a transplant donor.

J is TRBJ2-1 and V is TRBV28; D call uncertain. Trimming shortened V by 3 bases and J by 6 bases, and 12 bases separated the two germline ends. The germline V gene has CDR1 MDHEN and CDR2 SYDVKM. This CDR3 region has 14 residues. CDR3 sequence reads: CASSFYLGGNEQFF. In DNA, the CDR3 is TGTGCCAGCAGTTTCTACCTCGGCGGCAATGAGCAGTTCTTC.

V and J are TRBV12-3 or TRBV12-4 and TRBJ1-6; 9 bases agree with TRBD1. This CDR3 is built from 15 residues. J lost 7 bases, V lost 5 bases, and 6 bases had no gene match. CDR3 loop: CASSRSQGANSPLHF. The CDR3 DNA sequence: TGTGCCAGCAGTCGCTCACAGGGGGCGAATTCACCCCTCCACTTT.

This chain uses TRBV28 with TRBJ2-5; TRBD1 agrees at 9 bases. Germline-derived CDR1 and CDR2 are MDHEN and SYDVKM. This CDR3 comprises 14 residues. V was pared by 6 bases and J by 2 bases, with 4 bases of the junction left unmatched. CDR3 loop: CASSLTGGQETQYF. The CDR3 DNA follows: TGTGCCAGCAGCCTGACAGGGGGACAAGAGACCCAGTACTTC.

This chain links TRBV18 with TRBJ2-7; perhaps TRBD2 as D (6 bases). This CDR3 spans 16 amino acids. V lost 2 bases and J 0 bases, leaving 14 bases between the germline ends. The germline gives CDR1 KGHSH, CDR2 LQKENI. CDR3 loop: CASSPNGLTSSYEQYF. In nucleotides, the CDR3 is TGTGCCAGCTCACCAAACGGACTAACTAGCTCCTACGAGCAGTACTTC.

V usage is TRBV4-2 and J usage is TRBJ2-3; TRBD2 aligns across 7 bases. The CDR3 has 14 amino acids. V gave up 2 bases and J gave up 4 bases; unmatched junction bases: 3. Germline V CDR1 and CDR2: LGHNA, YNFKEQ. The CDR3 region has the DNA TGTGCCAGCAGCCAATTCGGACTAGCAGATACGCAGTATTTT. Protein sequence: CASSQFGLADTQYF.

This chain links TRBV24-1 with TRBJ2-2; D is perhaps TRBD1 (6 bases). The V end lost 8 bases, the J end lost 0 bases, and 9 bases lay between the germline ends. The CDR3 covers 14 residues. Looked up from germline, CDR1 is KGHDR and CDR2 is SFDVKD. CDR3: CATMGAANTGELFF. CDR3 in DNA: TGTGCCACCATGGGGGCAGCGAACACCGGGGAGCTGTTTTTT.

V gene TRBV24-1 combines with J gene TRBJ2-3, with TRBD1 as a possible D gene (6 bases). The CDR3 consists of 15 residues. CDR1 is KGHDR, CDR2 SFDVKD, per germline. Trimming removed 3 bases from V and 0 bases from J, with 9 bases in between. The CDR3 protein is CATSDPGVSTDTQYF. The CDR3 nucleotides are TGTGCCACCAGTGATCCAGGGGTTAGCACAGATACGCAGTATTTT.

The V call is TRBV6-2 or TRBV6-3, the J call TRBJ1-1, with 7 bases identical to TRBD1. Looked up from germline, CDR1 is MNHEY and CDR2 is SVGEGT. The CDR3 runs to 15 residues. The V and J ends lost 10 bases and 0 bases, in that order; junction bases with no gene match: 11. The CDR3 DNA reads TGTGCCACCTCGGGACAGACAACGATGAACACTGAAGCTTTCTTT. Its translation: CATSGQTTMNTEAFF.

The gene calls are TRBV28 and TRBJ2-5; perhaps TRBD1 as D (6 bases). The V gene's germline CDR1 is MDHEN and CDR2 SYDVKM. The CDR3 runs 14 residues. V was trimmed by 6 bases and J by 2 bases, leaving 13 bases between them. This chain's CDR3 is CASSPGATQETQYF. In DNA, the CDR3 is TGTGCCAGCAGCCCAGGGGCTACACAAGAGACCCAGTACTTC.

V usage is TRBV12-3 or TRBV12-4 and J usage is TRBJ2-4; D uncertain. This CDR3 is 16 amino acids long. Trimming removed 5 bases from V and 0 bases from J, with 14 bases in between. This CDR3 reads CASSLRATLAKNIQYF. In nucleotides, the CDR3 is TGTGCCAGCAGTCTAAGGGCGACACTAGCCAAAAACATTCAGTACTTC.

The chain recombines TRBV27 with TRBJ2-1, with TRBD1 matching over 9 bases. The V and J ends lost 10 bases and 2 bases, in that order; junction bases with no gene match: 3. Germline V gene sequence: CDR1 MNHEY, CDR2 SMNVEV (reference sequence). The CDR3 is 13 residues long. The CDR3 DNA reads as TGTGCCACCCACAGGGGGCCCTACAATGAGCAGTTCTTC. Translated, it gives CATHRGPYNEQFF.

This clonotype has only a few counts. J is TRBJ1-3 and V is TRBV29-1, with D perhaps matching TRBD1 (6 bases). Germline V gene sequence: CDR1 SQVTM, CDR2 ANQGSEA. The V and J ends lost 4 bases and 0 bases respectively, with 7 bases between them. The CDR3 length is 13 residues. The CDR3 DNA follows: TGCAGCGTTGGGACAGACTCTGGAAACACCATATATTTT. This gives the protein CSVGTDSGNTIYF.